What follows describes a single TCR beta chain. This clone's antigen is unknown. No clone much larger than this one lies a single base away; base qualities are absent. Each collaborating institution followed its own protocols to collect whole blood in K2EDTA tubes. For TCRbeta analysis, collaborator samples were shipped as frozen whole blood, as isolated PBMCs, or as DNA extracted from either sample type. From its cysteine to its phenylalanine, the CDR3 spans 15 amino acids. The kept DNA is CDR3 alone, 45 bases in frame from the first base. Relative to germline, V is missing 6 bases and J is missing 1 base, with 2 bases of the junction outside any gene match. Taken from the germline V gene, the CDR1 and CDR2 loops are MGHDK and SYGVNS. This specimen belongs to a study of blood T cell repertoires in COVID-19 (dated by TCRdb to about 2020). For the wider study: Collaborator samples came from the United States, Italy and Spain and covered acute and convalescent phases of COVID-19. The prospective study material was composed of cDNA or gDNA derived from T cells, B-cell-depleted T cells, or PBMCs. Subjects who had been exposed to COVID-19, were actively infected with it, or had recovered from it provided the deeply sampled blood TCRbeta repertoires that made up the dataset. A freely available public database, intended as a resource for researchers studying the immune response to SARS-CoV-2, is where the repertoires were released. The samples were drawn from the first 160 participants of the ongoing ImmuneRACE study and from 1,200 or so subjects provided by 6 global collaborators. A de-identified subject ID, COVID-19 status, age in years and sex were almost always included in the sample metadata. Where HLA class I and class II types were available, the types were taken from metadata supplied by the sample provider, not from assay-based typing. Beyond this particular receptor, the publication reports: The amount of clinical and demographic metadata varied by source and participant and was provided uncurated.

TCRbeta CDR3 regions were amplified from genomic DNA by means of the immunoSEQ Assay, a bias-controlled multiplex PCR. In the authors' own workflow: Within the assay, amplification of reference gene primers was used to estimate how many nucleated cells each sample contained. To quantify the absolute abundance of each unique TCRbeta CDR3 rearrangement, sequence reads were collapsed and filtered. For each sample, productive Simpson clonality was calculated as the square root of Simpson's diversity index across productive rearrangements. TCRdb mirrors the immuneACCESS table, restricted to in-frame sequences. Some clones are absent from its copies; in checked studies, under half trace to an unresolved V gene, and the reason for the others is unknown. The DNA was the basis for D and trimming; V, J and clone size are from that table. The sample data list 150,000 to 200,000 clones, and about 86% of these were observed just once. The leading ten clones occupy 8% to 10% of the sample.

This sequence originates from a man aged 55 to 70 with acute or convalescent COVID-19. What was sequenced was peripheral blood. The V and J genes are TRBV25-1 and TRBJ2-2; 10 central bases correspond to TRBD2. The CDR3: CASRWTSGNTGELFF. The DNA sequence follows: TGTGCCAGCAGGTGGACTAGCGGGAACACCGGGGAGCTGTTTTTT.